One and the same sample provided the 9 T cell receptor beta chains below, sequenced in a study of T cells in localized non-small cell lung cancer. Clones were sequenced by immunoSEQ multiplex PCR, and TCRdb holds only the in-frame ones, with some missing. The data hold 55,000 to 65,000 clones, with 85% to 90% observed a single time. This material consisted of peripheral blood, taken before any cancer treatment. The source of these receptors is a man aged 35 to 69 with stage I squamous cell lung carcinoma.

The chain carries TRBV4-2 and TRBJ2-1; no clear D. CDR3 length: 12 amino acids. Germline V gene sequence: CDR1 LGHNA, CDR2 YNFKEQ. The ends were cut back, 1 base at V and 2 bases at J, with 0 bases in the middle. CDR3 protein: CASSQAYNEQFF. CDR3 bases: TGTGCCAGCAGCCAAGCCTACAATGAGCAGTTCTTC.

This chain connects TRBV11-3 to TRBJ2-5; the D call may be TRBD1 or TRBD2 (6 bases each). CDR3 length: 14 amino acids. Germline V gene lookup returns CDR1 SGHNT and CDR2 YENEEA. Trimming cost V 5 bases and J 5 bases, with 15 bases left between them. For the CDR3, the DNA is TGTGCCAGCAGCCCCACTAGGGGGGCTGAGACCCAGTACTTC. This gives the protein CASSPTRGAETQYF.

V is TRBV4-1 and J is TRBJ2-5; D call uncertain. The CDR3 totals 14 residues. Germline V gene data show CDR1 as MGHRA and CDR2 as YSYEKL. Trimming stripped 4 bases from V and 2 bases from J, with 11 bases between. The CDR3 nucleotides are TGCGCCAGCAGCCCCACCGCCGGTCAAGAGACCCAGTACTTC. As protein: CASSPTAGQETQYF.

The rearrangement joins TRBV4-1 to TRBJ2-1; TRBD2 aligns across 16 bases. V was pared by 2 bases and J by 10 bases, with 5 bases of the junction left unmatched. CDR1 is MGHRA, CDR2 YSYEKL, per germline. CDR3 length equals 16 residues. The CDR3 DNA follows: TGCGCCAGCAGCCAATCGGGACTAGCGGGAGGGCCGGAGCAGTTCTTC. Protein: CASSQSGLAGGPEQFF.

This chain uses TRBV30 with TRBJ2-1; possible D gene TRBD2, 5 bases. Trimming cost V 3 bases and J 6 bases, with 21 bases left between them. This CDR3 is 16 amino acids long. Germline V lookup: CDR1 GTSNPN, CDR2 SVGIG (reference sequence). CDR3 amino acids: CAWSPGRMGAGNEQFF. The CDR3 DNA sequence: TGTGCCTGGAGCCCGGGAAGAATGGGAGCCGGCAATGAGCAGTTCTTC.

CDR3 residues: CATRELATNEKLFF. The CDR3 bases are TGTGCCACCAGAGAACTTGCAACTAATGAAAAACTGTTTTTT. This sequence joins TRBV15 and TRBJ1-4, with D unclear. The CDR3 runs 14 residues. Germline values: CDR1 LNHNV, CDR2 YYDKDF (reference sequence). Trimming left V 6 bases short and J 0 bases short, with 8 bases between.

This CDR3 is CASSRTSGRASPSTDTQYF. In nucleotides, the CDR3 is TGTGCCAGCAGTCGGACTAGCGGGAGGGCTTCGCCCAGCACAGATACGCAGTATTTT. The J gene is TRBJ2-3, the V gene TRBV2; 15 positions match TRBD2. The CDR3 is 19 amino acids. V shed 5 bases and J 0 bases; nucleotides not matched to a gene: 9. Germline V lookup: CDR1 SNHLY, CDR2 FYNNEI.

V gene TRBV7-2 combines with J gene TRBJ2-3, with D hard to call. The CDR3 totals 12 residues. Germline assignment: CDR1 SGHTA and CDR2 FQGNSA. V shed 4 bases and J shed 8 bases, with 10 bases lying between them. The CDR3 reads CASSYQLGTQYF. Here the CDR3 DNA reads TGTGCCAGCAGCTACCAGCTAGGTACGCAGTATTTT.

The rearrangement uses TRBV6-5 and TRBJ1-3; D is uncertain. CDR3 length equals 15 residues. V lost 2 bases and J 1 base, leaving 9 bases between the germline ends. Germline loops: CDR1 MNHEY, CDR2 SVGAGI. The CDR3 region has the DNA TGTGCCAGCAGTTACCTTGGAGGTTCTGGAAACACCATATATTTT. Translation: CASSYLGGSGNTIYF.